This T cell receptor (beta chain) was identified during a study of PD-1 blockade in classical Hodgkin lymphoma. Overall study results and limits: Newly diagnosed patients were said to have less baseline TCR diversity than healthy donors did. Still unresolved is the cause of the repertoire differences, which may be disease activity or prior therapy.

Time point described: newly diagnosed, previously untreated cHL patient sample. This table comes from immunoSEQ multiplex PCR, and its TCRdb copy is limited to in-frame clones, with some not included. The table includes about 25,000 clones, over 85% detected once. Note on this clone: Its antigen is not known.

Sequences were obtained from peripheral blood mononuclear cells (PBMCs). The sequence was obtained from a human donor with classical Hodgkin lymphoma.

For the CDR3, the DNA is TGTGCCAGCAGCCTCAATAAAGGGGTGCAGCGGGAGGAAGAGACCCAGTACTTC. It encodes CASSLNKGVQREEETQYF. The genes are TRBV7-2 and TRBJ2-5; TRBD2 matches at 9 bases. V lost 5 bases to trimming and J lost 3 bases; unmatched junction nucleotides: 16. Germline CDR1 reads SGHTA; CDR2 reads FQGNSA. This CDR3 region has 18 residues.